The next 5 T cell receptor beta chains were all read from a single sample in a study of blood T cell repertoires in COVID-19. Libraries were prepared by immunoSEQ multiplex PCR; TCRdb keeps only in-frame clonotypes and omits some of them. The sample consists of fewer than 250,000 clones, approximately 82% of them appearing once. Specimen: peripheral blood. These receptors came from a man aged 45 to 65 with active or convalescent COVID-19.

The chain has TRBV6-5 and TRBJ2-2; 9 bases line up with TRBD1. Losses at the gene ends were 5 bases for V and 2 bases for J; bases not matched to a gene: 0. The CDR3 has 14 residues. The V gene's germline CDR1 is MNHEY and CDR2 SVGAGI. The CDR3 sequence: CASSTGGNTGELFF. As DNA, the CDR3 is TGTGCCAGCAGTACAGGGGGCAACACCGGGGAGCTGTTTTTT.

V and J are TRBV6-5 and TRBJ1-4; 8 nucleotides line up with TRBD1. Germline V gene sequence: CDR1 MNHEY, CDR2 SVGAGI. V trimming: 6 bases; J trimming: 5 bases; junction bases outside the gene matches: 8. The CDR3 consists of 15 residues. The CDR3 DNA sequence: TGTGCCAGCAGGGATTTCAGGGGGCTCAATGAAAAACTGTTTTTT. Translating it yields CASRDFRGLNEKLFF.

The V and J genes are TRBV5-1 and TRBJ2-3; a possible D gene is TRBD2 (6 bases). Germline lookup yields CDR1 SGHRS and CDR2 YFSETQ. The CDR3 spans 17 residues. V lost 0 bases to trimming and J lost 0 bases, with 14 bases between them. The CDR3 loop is CASSLEQGGTSTDTQYF. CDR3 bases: TGCGCCAGCAGCTTGGAGCAGGGAGGAACTAGCACAGATACGCAGTATTTT. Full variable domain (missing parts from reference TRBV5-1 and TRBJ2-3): KAGVTQTPRYLIKTRGQQVTLSCSPISGHRSVSWYQQTPGQGLQFLFEYFSETQRNKGNFPGRFSGRQFSNSRSEMNVSTLELGDSALYLCASSLEQGGTSTDTQYFGPGTRLTVL.

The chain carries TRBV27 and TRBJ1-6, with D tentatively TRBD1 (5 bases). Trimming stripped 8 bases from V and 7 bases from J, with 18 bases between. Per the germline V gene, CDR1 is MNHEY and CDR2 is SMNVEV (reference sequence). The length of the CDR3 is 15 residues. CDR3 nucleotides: TGTGCCAGCGCCGGGAGTAGGAGGGGAAATTCACCCCTCCACTTT. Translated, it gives CASAGSRRGNSPLHF.

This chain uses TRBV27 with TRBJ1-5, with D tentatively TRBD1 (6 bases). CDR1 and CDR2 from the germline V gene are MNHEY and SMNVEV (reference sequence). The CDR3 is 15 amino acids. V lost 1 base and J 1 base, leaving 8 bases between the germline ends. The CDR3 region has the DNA TGTGCCAGCAGTTTATACGGACAGAGCAATCAGCCCCAGCATTTT. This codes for CASSLYGQSNQPQHF.